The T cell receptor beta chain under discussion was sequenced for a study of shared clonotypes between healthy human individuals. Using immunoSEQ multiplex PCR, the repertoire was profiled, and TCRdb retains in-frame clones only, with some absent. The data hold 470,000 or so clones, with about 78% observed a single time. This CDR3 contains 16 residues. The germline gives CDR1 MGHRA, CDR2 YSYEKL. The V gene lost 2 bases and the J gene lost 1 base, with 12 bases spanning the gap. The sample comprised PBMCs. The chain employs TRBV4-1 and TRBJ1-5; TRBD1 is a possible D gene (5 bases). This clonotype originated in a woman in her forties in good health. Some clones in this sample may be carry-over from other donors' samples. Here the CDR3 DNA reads TGCGCCAGCAGCCAAATGGGCAGGGCAAGCAATCAGCCCCAGCATTTT. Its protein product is CASSQMGRASNQPQHF.